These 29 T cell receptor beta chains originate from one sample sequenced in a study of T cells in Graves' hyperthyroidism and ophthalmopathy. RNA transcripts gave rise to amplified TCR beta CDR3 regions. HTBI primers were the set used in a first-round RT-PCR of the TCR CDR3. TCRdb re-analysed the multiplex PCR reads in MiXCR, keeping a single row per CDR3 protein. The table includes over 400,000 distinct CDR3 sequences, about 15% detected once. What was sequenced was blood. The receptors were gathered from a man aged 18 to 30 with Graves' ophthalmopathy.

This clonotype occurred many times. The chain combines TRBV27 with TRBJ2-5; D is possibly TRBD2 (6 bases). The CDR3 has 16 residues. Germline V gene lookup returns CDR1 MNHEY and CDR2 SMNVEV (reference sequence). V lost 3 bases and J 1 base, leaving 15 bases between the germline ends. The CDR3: CASSFSGEARQETQYF. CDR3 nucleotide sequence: TGTGCCAGCAGTTTCTCTGGGGAGGCCCGCCAAGAGACCCAGTACTTC.

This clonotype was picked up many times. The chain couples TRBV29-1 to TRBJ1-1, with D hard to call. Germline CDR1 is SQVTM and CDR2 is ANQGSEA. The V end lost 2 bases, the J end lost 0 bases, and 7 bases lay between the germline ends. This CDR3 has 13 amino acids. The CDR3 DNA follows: TGCAGCGTTGAACCCCTTATGAACACTGAAGCTTTCTTT. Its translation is CSVEPLMNTEAFF. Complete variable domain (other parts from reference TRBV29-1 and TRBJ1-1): SAVISQKPSRDICQRGTSLTIQCQVDSQVTMMFWYRQQPGQSLTLIATANQGSEATYESGFVIDKFPISRPNLTFSTLTVSNMSPEDSSIYLCSVEPLMNTEAFFGQGTRLTVV.

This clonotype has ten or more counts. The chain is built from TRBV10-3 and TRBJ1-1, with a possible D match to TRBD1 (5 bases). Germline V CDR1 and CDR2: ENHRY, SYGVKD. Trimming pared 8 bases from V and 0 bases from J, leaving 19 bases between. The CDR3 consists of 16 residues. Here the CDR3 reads CAIGDKGYNMNTEAFF. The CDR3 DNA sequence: TGTGCCATCGGGGATAAGGGGTATAATATGAACACTGAAGCTTTCTTT.

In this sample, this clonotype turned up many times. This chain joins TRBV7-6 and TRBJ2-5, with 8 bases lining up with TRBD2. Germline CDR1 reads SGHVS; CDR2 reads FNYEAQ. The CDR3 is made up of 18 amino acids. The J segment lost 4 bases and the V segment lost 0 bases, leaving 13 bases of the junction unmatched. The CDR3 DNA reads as TGTGCCAGCAGCTTAGCGTCGGCGGGGGGCAGGGCTGCAGAGACCCAGTACTTC. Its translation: CASSLASAGGRAAETQYF.

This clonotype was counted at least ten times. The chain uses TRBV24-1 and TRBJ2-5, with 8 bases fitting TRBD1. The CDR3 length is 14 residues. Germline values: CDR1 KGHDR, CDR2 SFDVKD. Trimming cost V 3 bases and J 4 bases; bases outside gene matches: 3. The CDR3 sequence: CATSDAGGLETQYF. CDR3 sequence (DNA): TGTGCCACCAGTGATGCAGGGGGCCTAGAGACCCAGTACTTC.

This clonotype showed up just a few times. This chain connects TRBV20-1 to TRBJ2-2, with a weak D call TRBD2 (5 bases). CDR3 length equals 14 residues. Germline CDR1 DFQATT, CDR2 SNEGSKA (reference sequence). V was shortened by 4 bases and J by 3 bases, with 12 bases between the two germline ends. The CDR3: CSAKAAGDTGELFF. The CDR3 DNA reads TGCAGTGCTAAGGCGGCCGGGGACACCGGGGAGCTGTTTTTT.

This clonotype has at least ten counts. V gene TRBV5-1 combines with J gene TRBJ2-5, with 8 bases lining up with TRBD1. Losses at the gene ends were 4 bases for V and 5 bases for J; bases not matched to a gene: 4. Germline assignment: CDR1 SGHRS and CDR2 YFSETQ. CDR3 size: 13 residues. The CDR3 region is CASSLQGEETQYF. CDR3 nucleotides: TGCGCCAGCAGCCTACAGGGGGAGGAGACCCAGTACTTC.

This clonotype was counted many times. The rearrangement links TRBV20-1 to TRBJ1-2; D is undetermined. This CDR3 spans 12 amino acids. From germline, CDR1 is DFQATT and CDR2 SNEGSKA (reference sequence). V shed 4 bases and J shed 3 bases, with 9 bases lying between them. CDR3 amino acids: CSAISTYYGYTF. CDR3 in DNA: TGCAGTGCTATATCTACCTACTATGGCTACACCTTC.

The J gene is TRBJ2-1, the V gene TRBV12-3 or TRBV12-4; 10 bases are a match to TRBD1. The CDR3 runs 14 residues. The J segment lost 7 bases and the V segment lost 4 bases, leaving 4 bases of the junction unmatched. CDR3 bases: TGTGCCAGCAGTTGGTCGGGACAGGGGAATGAGCAGTTCTTC. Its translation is CASSWSGQGNEQFF.

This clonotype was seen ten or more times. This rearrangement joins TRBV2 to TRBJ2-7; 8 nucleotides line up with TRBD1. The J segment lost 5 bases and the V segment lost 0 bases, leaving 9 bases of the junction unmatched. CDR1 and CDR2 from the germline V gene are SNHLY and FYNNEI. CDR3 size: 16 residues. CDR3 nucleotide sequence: TGTGCCAGCAGTGAAGCCGGACAGGGATGGTTTGACGAGCAGTACTTC. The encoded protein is CASSEAGQGWFDEQYF.

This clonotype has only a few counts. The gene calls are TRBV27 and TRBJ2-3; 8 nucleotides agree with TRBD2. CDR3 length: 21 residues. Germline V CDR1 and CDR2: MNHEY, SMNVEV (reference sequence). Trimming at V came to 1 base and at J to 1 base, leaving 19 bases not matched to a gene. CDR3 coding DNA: TGTGCCAGCAGTTTATGGGCCCCAATTAGCTGGCGGGGGGAACGCACAGATACGCAGTATTTT. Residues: CASSLWAPISWRGERTDTQYF.

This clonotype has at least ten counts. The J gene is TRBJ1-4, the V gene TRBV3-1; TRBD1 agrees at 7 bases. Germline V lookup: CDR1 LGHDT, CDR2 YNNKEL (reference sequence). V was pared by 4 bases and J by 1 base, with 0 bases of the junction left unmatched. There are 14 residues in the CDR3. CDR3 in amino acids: CASSRQGTNEKLFF. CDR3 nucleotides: TGTGCCAGCAGCCGACAGGGAACTAATGAAAAACTGTTTTTT. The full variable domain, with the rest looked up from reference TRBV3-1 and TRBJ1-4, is DTAVSQTPKYLVTQMGNDKSIKCEQNLGHDTMYWYKQDSKKFLKIMFSYNNKELIINETVPNRFSPKSPDKAHLNLHINSLELGDSAVYFCASSRQGTNEKLFFGSGTQLSVL.

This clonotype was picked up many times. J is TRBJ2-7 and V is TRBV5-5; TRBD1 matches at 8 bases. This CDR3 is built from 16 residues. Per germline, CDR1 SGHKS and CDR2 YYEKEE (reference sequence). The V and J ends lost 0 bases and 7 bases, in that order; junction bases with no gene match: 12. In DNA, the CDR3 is TGTGCCAGCAGCTTGGTCATGTCGCAGGGGGCAAAAGAGCAGTACTTC. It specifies CASSLVMSQGAKEQYF.

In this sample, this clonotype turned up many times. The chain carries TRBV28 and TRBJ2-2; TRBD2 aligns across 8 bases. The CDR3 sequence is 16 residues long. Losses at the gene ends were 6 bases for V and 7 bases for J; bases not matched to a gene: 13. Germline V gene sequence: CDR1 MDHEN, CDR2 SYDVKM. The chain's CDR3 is CASRAGTRRRLGELFF. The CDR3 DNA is TGTGCCAGCAGAGCCGGGACTAGGAGGAGACTCGGGGAGCTGTTTTTT.

CDR3 bases: TGTGCCAGCTCCGCGGACAGAAATTCACCCCTCCACTTT. It yields the protein CASSADRNSPLHF. The V call is TRBV18, the J call TRBJ1-6; possible D gene TRBD1, 6 bases. Germline V gene lookup returns CDR1 KGHSH and CDR2 LQKENI. Deletions cut 6 bases from V and 7 bases from J, with 10 bases between. The CDR3 spans 13 residues.

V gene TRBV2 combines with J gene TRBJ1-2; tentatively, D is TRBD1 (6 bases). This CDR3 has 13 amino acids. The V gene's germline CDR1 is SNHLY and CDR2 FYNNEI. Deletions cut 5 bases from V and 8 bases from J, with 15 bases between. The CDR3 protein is CASSPQGSLGYTF. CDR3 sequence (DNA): TGTGCCAGCAGTCCACAGGGTTCTTTGGGCTACACCTTC.

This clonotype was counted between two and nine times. Here the CDR3 reads CASSSPPSGSAGELFF. CDR3 DNA sequence: TGTGCCAGCAGTAGCCCCCCTAGCGGGAGCGCCGGGGAGCTGTTTTTT. This chain connects TRBV12-3 or TRBV12-4 to TRBJ2-2; 10 bases line up with TRBD2. V lost 5 bases to trimming and J lost 6 bases; unmatched junction nucleotides: 9. The CDR3 loop spans 16 amino acids.

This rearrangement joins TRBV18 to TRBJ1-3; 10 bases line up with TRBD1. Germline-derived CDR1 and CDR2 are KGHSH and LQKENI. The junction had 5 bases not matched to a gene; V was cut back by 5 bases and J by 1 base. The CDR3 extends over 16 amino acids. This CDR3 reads CASSLDRGISGNTIYF. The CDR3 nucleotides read TGTGCCAGCTCATTGGACAGGGGGATTTCTGGAAACACCATATATTTT.

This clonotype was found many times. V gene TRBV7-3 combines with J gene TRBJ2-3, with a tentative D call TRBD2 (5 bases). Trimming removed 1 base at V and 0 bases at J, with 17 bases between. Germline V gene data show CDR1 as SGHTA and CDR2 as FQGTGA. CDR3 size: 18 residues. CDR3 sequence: CASSLKTQLAPSTDTQYF. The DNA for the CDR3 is TGTGCCAGCAGCTTAAAGACCCAGCTAGCTCCAAGCACAGATACGCAGTATTTT. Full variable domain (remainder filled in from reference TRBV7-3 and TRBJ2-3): GAGVSQTPSNKVTEKGKYVELRCDPISGHTALYWYRQSLGQGPEFLIYFQGTGAADDSGLPNDRFFAVRPEGSVSTLKIQRTERGDSAVYLCASSLKTQLAPSTDTQYFGPGTRLTVL.

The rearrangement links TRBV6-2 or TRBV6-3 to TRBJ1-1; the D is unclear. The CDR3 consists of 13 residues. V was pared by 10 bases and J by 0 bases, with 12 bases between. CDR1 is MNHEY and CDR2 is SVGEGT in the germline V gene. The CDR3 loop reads CATHFRMNTEAFF. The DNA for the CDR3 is TGTGCCACTCACTTTCGGATGAACACTGAAGCTTTCTTT.

DNA of the CDR3: TGCGCCAGCGGGTTCCGGGAGACGGTGGACACTGAAGCTTTCTTT. This encodes CASGFRETVDTEAFF. The chain has TRBV10-2 and TRBJ1-1; D gene ambiguous. The V gene lost 8 bases and the J gene lost 3 bases, with 19 bases spanning the gap. The V gene's germline CDR1 is WSHSY and CDR2 SAAADI. The length of the CDR3 is 15 residues.

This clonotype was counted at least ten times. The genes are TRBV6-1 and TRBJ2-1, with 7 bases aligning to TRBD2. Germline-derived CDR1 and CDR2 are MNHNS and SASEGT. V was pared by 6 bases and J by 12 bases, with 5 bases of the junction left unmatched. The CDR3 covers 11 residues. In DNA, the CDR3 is TGTGCCAGCAGCCACGGGAGGCGGCAGTTCTTC. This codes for CASSHGRRQFF.

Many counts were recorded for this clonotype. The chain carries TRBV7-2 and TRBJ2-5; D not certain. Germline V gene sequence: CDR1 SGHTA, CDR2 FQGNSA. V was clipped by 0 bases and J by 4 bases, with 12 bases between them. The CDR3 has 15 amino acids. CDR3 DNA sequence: TGTGCCAGCAGCTTAGCCGGCTACCAAGGAGAGACCCAGTACTTC. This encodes CASSLAGYQGETQYF.

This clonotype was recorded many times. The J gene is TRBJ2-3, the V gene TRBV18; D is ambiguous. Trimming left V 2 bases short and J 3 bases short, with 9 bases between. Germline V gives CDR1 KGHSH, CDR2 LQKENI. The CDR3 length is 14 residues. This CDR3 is CASSPRDLTDTQYF. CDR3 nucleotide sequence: TGTGCCAGCTCACCAAGGGATCTAACAGATACGCAGTATTTT. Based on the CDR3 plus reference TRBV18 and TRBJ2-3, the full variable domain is NAGVMQNPRHLVRRRGQEARLRCSPMKGHSHVYWYRQLPEEGLKFMVYLQKENIIDESGMPKERFSAEFPKEGPSILRIQQVVRGDSAAYFCASSPRDLTDTQYFGPGTRLTVL.

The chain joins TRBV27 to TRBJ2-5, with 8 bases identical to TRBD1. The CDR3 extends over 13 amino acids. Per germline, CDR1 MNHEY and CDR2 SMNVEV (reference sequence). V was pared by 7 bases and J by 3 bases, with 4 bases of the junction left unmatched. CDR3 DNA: TGTGCCAGCAAACGGACAGGGAAAGAGACCCAGTACTTC. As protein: CASKRTGKETQYF.

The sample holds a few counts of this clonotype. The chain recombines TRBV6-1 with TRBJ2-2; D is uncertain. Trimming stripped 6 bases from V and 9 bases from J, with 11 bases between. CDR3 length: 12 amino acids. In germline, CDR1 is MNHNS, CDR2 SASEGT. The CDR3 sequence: CASSLAARELFF. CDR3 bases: TGTGCCAGCAGCTTAGCCGCCCGGGAGCTGTTTTTT.

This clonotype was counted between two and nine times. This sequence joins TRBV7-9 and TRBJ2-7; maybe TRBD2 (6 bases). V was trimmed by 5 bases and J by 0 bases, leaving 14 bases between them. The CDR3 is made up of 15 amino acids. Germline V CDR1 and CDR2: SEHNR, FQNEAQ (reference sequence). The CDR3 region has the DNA TGTGCCAGCAGCCAAGCACGGGGGAGCTCCTACGAGCAGTACTTC. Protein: CASSQARGSSYEQYF.

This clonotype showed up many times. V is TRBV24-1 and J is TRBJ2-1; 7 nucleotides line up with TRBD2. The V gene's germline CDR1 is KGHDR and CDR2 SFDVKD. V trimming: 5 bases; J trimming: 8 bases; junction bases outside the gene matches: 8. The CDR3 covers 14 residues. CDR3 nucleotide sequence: TGTGCCACCAGTGCCCGGGGAGGGCCTGATGAGCAGTTCTTC. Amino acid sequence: CATSARGGPDEQFF.

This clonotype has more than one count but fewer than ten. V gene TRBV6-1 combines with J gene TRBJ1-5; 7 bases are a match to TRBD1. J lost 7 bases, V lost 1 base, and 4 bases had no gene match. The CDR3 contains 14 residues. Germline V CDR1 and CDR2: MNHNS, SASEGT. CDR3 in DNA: TGTGCCAGCAGTGAAGAGAAGGGGGCCCAGCCCCAGCATTTT. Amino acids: CASSEEKGAQPQHF.